This paragraph reports one T cell receptor (beta chain). The CDR3 is 12 amino acids. Germline CDR1 and CDR2: MNHEY and SVGAGI. Trimming took off 6 bases at V and 8 bases at J, with 13 bases between the two ends. This sample was included in a study of shared clonotypes between healthy human individuals. TCRdb's copy holds only in-frame clones and misses some; the assay was immunoSEQ multiplex PCR. The table records about 480,000 clones, 79% of them present only once. The sequence derives from a woman aged 40-49 years in good health. Some clones in this sample may be carry-over from other donors' samples. The sequenced sample was PBMCs. The chain is built from TRBV6-5 and TRBJ1-1; no clear D. The CDR3 reads CASSSGWTEAFF. The CDR3 region has the DNA TGTGCCAGCAGCTCCGGCTGGACGGAAGCTTTCTTT.